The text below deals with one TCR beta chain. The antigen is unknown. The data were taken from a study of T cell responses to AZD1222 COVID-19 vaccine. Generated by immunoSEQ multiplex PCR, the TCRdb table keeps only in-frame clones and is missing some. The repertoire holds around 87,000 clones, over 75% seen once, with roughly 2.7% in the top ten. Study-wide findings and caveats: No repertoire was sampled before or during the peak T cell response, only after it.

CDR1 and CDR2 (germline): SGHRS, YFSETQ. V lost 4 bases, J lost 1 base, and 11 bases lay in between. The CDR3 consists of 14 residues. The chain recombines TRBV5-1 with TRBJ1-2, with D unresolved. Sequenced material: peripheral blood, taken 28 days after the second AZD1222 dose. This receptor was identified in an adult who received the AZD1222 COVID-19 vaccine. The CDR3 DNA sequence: TGCGCCAGCAGCCCCCGGACGGATAACTATGGCTACACCTTC. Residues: CASSPRTDNYGYTF.